This is a list of T cell receptor beta chains from one sample in a study of neurological immune-mediated disorders. MiXCR, applied by TCRdb to the 5' RACE reads, yields one record per CDR3 protein. The table has more than 70,000 distinct CDR3 sequences, 17% seen once; the top ten hold 15% to 17%. The sequenced material came from PBMCs. These receptor sequences come from a middle-aged woman in good health. CDR3s include the opening cysteine and the closing phenylalanine or tryptophan. Fields, in order: V gene, J gene, CDR3 length, D gene, clone size, CDR3 protein, CDR3 DNA. The D gene is left open where the match is weak. Clone size, where shown, is once, few, many, or a class for clones that have expanded.

v_call: TRBV19
j_call: TRBJ1-4
cdr3_length: 13
d_call: .
clone_size: .
cdr3_aa: CASSRGSWEKLFF
cdr3_nt: TGTGCCAGTAGTAGAGGTTCTTGGGAAAAACTGTTTTTT

v_call: TRBV11-1
j_call: TRBJ2-5
cdr3_length: 16
d_call: .
clone_size: many
cdr3_aa: CASSLGAAGPQETQYF
cdr3_nt: TGTGCCAGCAGCTTAGGTGCGGCAGGACCCCAAGAGACCCAGTACTTC

v_call: TRBV5-1
j_call: TRBJ1-4
cdr3_length: 15
d_call: .
clone_size: .
cdr3_aa: CASSEDVAEGEKLFF
cdr3_nt: TGCGCCAGCAGCGAGGACGTTGCCGAGGGAGAAAAACTGTTTTTT

v_call: TRBV5-1
j_call: TRBJ1-5
cdr3_length: 15
d_call: TRBD1
clone_size: .
cdr3_aa: CASSSTGESNQPQHF
cdr3_nt: TGCGCCAGCAGCTCGACAGGGGAAAGCAATCAGCCCCAGCATTTT

v_call: TRBV29-1
j_call: TRBJ2-3
cdr3_length: 12
d_call: .
clone_size: many
cdr3_aa: CSVVASTDTQYF
cdr3_nt: TGCAGCGTTGTAGCGTCCACAGATACGCAGTATTTT

v_call: TRBV12-3/TRBV12-4
j_call: TRBJ2-3
cdr3_length: 15
d_call: .
clone_size: many
cdr3_aa: CASSLEVAVEDTQYF
cdr3_nt: TGTGCCAGCAGTTTAGAGGTCGCAGTTGAAGATACGCAGTATTTT

v_call: TRBV3-1
j_call: TRBJ2-3
cdr3_length: 15
d_call: .
clone_size: .
cdr3_aa: CASSPRRGFTDTQYF
cdr3_nt: TGTGCCAGCAGCCCGAGGAGGGGGTTCACAGATACGCAGTATTTT

v_call: TRBV28
j_call: TRBJ2-5
cdr3_length: 17
d_call: TRBD2
clone_size: few
cdr3_aa: CASSVGTSGGLWETQYF
cdr3_nt: TGTGCCAGCAGCGTAGGGACTAGCGGGGGGCTTTGGGAGACCCAGTACTTC

v_call: TRBV5-1
j_call: TRBJ2-2
cdr3_length: 15
d_call: TRBD2
clone_size: many
cdr3_aa: CASSHTSATTGELFF
cdr3_nt: TGCGCCAGCAGCCATACTAGCGCGACCACCGGGGAGCTGTTTTTT

v_call: TRBV3-1
j_call: TRBJ2-1
cdr3_length: 13
d_call: .
clone_size: many
cdr3_aa: CASSQEFSLEQFF
cdr3_nt: TGTGCCAGCAGCCAAGAGTTTTCTCTTGAGCAGTTCTTC

v_call: TRBV4-1
j_call: TRBJ1-5
cdr3_length: 17
d_call: TRBD1
clone_size: many
cdr3_aa: CASSQIATGLDNQPQHF
cdr3_nt: TGCGCCAGCAGCCAAATCGCGACAGGGTTAGACAATCAGCCCCAGCATTTT

v_call: TRBV7-2
j_call: TRBJ2-3
cdr3_length: 13
d_call: TRBD2
clone_size: many
cdr3_aa: CASRPRAGGTQYF
cdr3_nt: TGTGCCAGCAGACCTAGGGCGGGGGGCACGCAGTATTTT

v_call: TRBV11-2
j_call: TRBJ2-2
cdr3_length: 16
d_call: .
clone_size: .
cdr3_aa: CASSLVSPGLAGELFF
cdr3_nt: TGTGCCAGCAGCTTAGTTTCGCCAGGTCTAGCCGGGGAGCTGTTTTTT

v_call: TRBV11-3
j_call: TRBJ2-5
cdr3_length: 15
d_call: TRBD1
clone_size: many
cdr3_aa: CASSLTGGGQETQYF
cdr3_nt: TGTGCCAGCAGCTTAACAGGGGGCGGGCAAGAGACCCAGTACTTC

v_call: TRBV10-3
j_call: TRBJ2-7
cdr3_length: 13
d_call: TRBD2
clone_size: many
cdr3_aa: CAIGIAGGNEQYF
cdr3_nt: TGTGCCATCGGTATAGCGGGGGGGAATGAGCAGTACTTC

v_call: TRBV7-2
j_call: TRBJ2-5
cdr3_length: 16
d_call: TRBD2
clone_size: many
cdr3_aa: CASSWGARGGQETQYF
cdr3_nt: TGTGCCAGCAGCTGGGGGGCACGGGGGGGACAAGAGACCCAGTACTTC

v_call: TRBV6-1
j_call: TRBJ1-1
cdr3_length: 13
d_call: .
clone_size: .
cdr3_aa: CASSKTRSTEAFF
cdr3_nt: TGTGCCAGCAGTAAAACCAGGAGCACTGAAGCTTTCTTT

v_call: TRBV15
j_call: TRBJ2-6
cdr3_length: 19
d_call: .
clone_size: many
cdr3_aa: CATSRDSIRTRSGANVLTF
cdr3_nt: TGTGCCACCAGCAGAGATTCTATCAGGACAAGGAGTGGGGCCAACGTCCTGACTTTC

v_call: TRBV5-6
j_call: TRBJ1-3
cdr3_length: 15
d_call: TRBD1
clone_size: few
cdr3_aa: CASKEWTGGGNTIYF
cdr3_nt: TGTGCCAGCAAGGAGTGGACAGGGGGTGGAAACACCATATATTTT

v_call: TRBV6-2/TRBV6-3
j_call: TRBJ1-5
cdr3_length: 16
d_call: .
clone_size: .
cdr3_aa: CASSPPPGRSRQPQHF
cdr3_nt: TGTGCCAGCAGCCCACCCCCAGGGAGGTCAAGACAGCCCCAGCATTTT

v_call: TRBV5-4
j_call: TRBJ2-3
cdr3_length: 14
d_call: TRBD2
clone_size: .
cdr3_aa: CASRAGGVGDTQDF
cdr3_nt: TGTGCCAGCCGGGCGGGGGGAGTGGGGGATACGCAGGATTTT

v_call: TRBV5-1
j_call: TRBJ1-1
cdr3_length: 14
d_call: .
clone_size: many
cdr3_aa: CASSLGLSNTEAFF
cdr3_nt: TGCGCCAGCAGCTTGGGTTTATCTAACACTGAAGCTTTCTTT

v_call: TRBV20-1
j_call: TRBJ1-2
cdr3_length: 13
d_call: .
clone_size: many
cdr3_aa: CSADHPGAQGYTF
cdr3_nt: TGCAGTGCAGACCACCCCGGGGCGCAGGGCTACACCTTC

v_call: TRBV5-1
j_call: TRBJ1-1
cdr3_length: 14
d_call: TRBD1
clone_size: many
cdr3_aa: CASSRGQALTEAFF
cdr3_nt: TGCGCCAGCAGCAGGGGACAGGCGTTGACTGAAGCTTTCTTT

v_call: TRBV18
j_call: TRBJ1-1
cdr3_length: 13
d_call: .
clone_size: many
cdr3_aa: CASSPVEGSEAFF
cdr3_nt: TGTGCCAGCTCACCCGTCGAGGGGTCTGAAGCTTTCTTT